Below, 3 T cell receptor beta chains from the same sample are listed, as sequenced in a study of T cells after yellow fever vaccination. TCRdb re-called the 5' RACE reads through MiXCR, storing one row per CDR3 protein. The sample yields 250,000 to 350,000 distinct CDR3 sequences, approximately 10% seen once. The sample in question was CD4+ T cells sorted from PBMCs, obtained 5 days after the yellow fever booster vaccination. These receptors all stem from a young man who received the YFV17D yellow fever vaccine.

The sample holds many counts of this clonotype. This chain connects TRBV24-1 to TRBJ2-1, with D possibly TRBD2 on 6 matching bases. The germline CDR1 and CDR2 sequences are KGHDR and SFDVKD. V was cut by 10 bases and J by 4 bases, with 16 bases left in between. The CDR3 runs to 14 residues. CDR3 residues: CATSHGGSYNEQFF. Here the CDR3 DNA reads TGTGCCACTTCCCACGGGGGATCATACAATGAGCAGTTCTTC.

This clonotype was counted ten times or more. This sequence joins TRBV7-9 and TRBJ1-4; D uncertain. The ends were cut back, 5 bases at V and 5 bases at J, with 6 bases in the middle. CDR1 is SEHNR, CDR2 FQNEAQ, per germline (reference sequence). CDR3 length equals 12 residues. CDR3 in DNA: TGTGCCAGCAGCCCCCAGAATGAAAAACTGTTTTTT. Residues: CASSPQNEKLFF.

The chain recombines TRBV7-2 with TRBJ2-5; the match to TRBD2 covers 10 bases. Germline V gene lookup returns CDR1 SGHTA and CDR2 FQGNSA. The CDR3 is 15 residues long. After removal of 5 bases from V and 5 bases from J, the junction contained 8 bases not matched to a gene. The chain's CDR3 is CASSRQRGGGETQYF. Here the CDR3 DNA reads TGTGCCAGCAGCCGTCAGCGGGGGGGCGGTGAGACCCAGTACTTC.